This T cell receptor (beta chain) was sequenced for a study of blood T cell repertoires in COVID-19. Turning to the study itself: Acute-phase and convalescent COVID-19 samples originated in the United States, Italy and Spain. Sample material is recorded as cDNA or gDNA derived from T cells, B-cell-depleted T cells, or PBMCs.

Per the study methods: The authors estimated nucleated cell counts from reference gene primer amplification. The table came from immunoSEQ multiplex PCR; TCRdb's copy has only in-frame clones and leaves some out. V, J and clone size were drawn from that table, and D and trimming were deduced from the DNA. In the table there are 250,000 to 350,000 clones, 75% to 90% of which are singletons. CDR1 is LGHDT and CDR2 is YNNKEL in the germline V gene (reference sequence). V was shortened by 4 bases and J by 6 bases, with 18 bases between the two germline ends. The CDR3 spans 15 residues. This clone was seen only a few times.

The chain is built from TRBV3-1 (or the pseudogene TRBV3-2) and TRBJ1-2; a possible D gene is TRBD1 (5 bases). The clonotype comes from a man younger than 35 with active or convalescent COVID-19. The sample taken for sequencing was peripheral blood. CDR3 in amino acids: CASSPFTGLRHGYTF. The CDR3 DNA reads TGTGCCAGCAGCCCATTTACGGGACTACGCCATGGCTACACCTTC.